This is a list of T cell receptor beta chains from one sample in a study of early T cells in non-severe SARS-CoV-2 infection. TCRdb used MiXCR to reprocess the 5' RACE reads, holding one entry per CDR3 protein. The table lists about 55,000 distinct CDR3 sequences, under 15% of them singletons. Sequencing input: whole blood. These receptors all come from an adult who was a healthcare worker with PCR-confirmed SARS-CoV-2 infection or an uninfected control (not recorded which). Both conserved end residues are part of each CDR3. A D gene is named only where the DNA matches it firmly. Clone size appears in some rows only: once, few, many, or a class for an expanded clone.

j_gene	abundance	d_gene	v_gene	CDR3nt	CDR3aa
TRBJ1-4	many	TRBD1	TRBV5-1	TGCGCCAGCAGCTTACAGGGGCAAAATGAAAAACTGTTTTTT	CASSLQGQNEKLFF
TRBJ2-3	many	-	TRBV3-1	TGTGCCAGCAGCCTAAAGGACCCCACCCTCACACATACGCAGTATTTT	CASSLKDPTLTHTQYF
TRBJ2-3	few	-	TRBV29-1	TGCAGCGTCGAAAGGCGCAGTTCCACAGATACGCAGTATTTT	CSVERRSSTDTQYF
TRBJ2-5	many	TRBD2	TRBV9	TGTGCCAGCAGCGTTAGCGGGGGGGCCTGGGGAGAGACCCAGTACTTC	CASSVSGGAWGETQYF
TRBJ2-2	many	-	TRBV10-3	TGTGCCATCGGGAGGGGGCCTGACACCGGGGAGCTGTTTTTT	CAIGRGPDTGELFF
TRBJ1-1	-	-	TRBV27	TGTGCCAGCAGTTTCTACACAGGGAGGGACACTGAAGCTTTCTTT	CASSFYTGRDTEAFF
TRBJ1-4	many	-	TRBV15	TGTGCCACCAGCAGACAAAACTCGGGAGGGGCCTCCGGAAAACTGTTTTTT	CATSRQNSGGASGKLFF
TRBJ2-1	-	-	TRBV5-1	TGCGCCAGCGGCAATCAGGGGGGAGGTGAGCAGTTCTTC	CASGNQGGGEQFF
TRBJ2-5	many	-	TRBV7-2	TGTGCCAGCAGCTTCACCTACCGGTTGCAAGAGACCCAGTACTTC	CASSFTYRLQETQYF
TRBJ2-3	many	-	TRBV27	TGTGCCAGCAGTCTCGCTACGAACGCAGATACGCAGTATTTT	CASSLATNADTQYF
TRBJ2-3	few	TRBD2	TRBV4-3	TGCGCCAGCAGCCAAGATCCCCGGACTAGGAGGGATACGCAGTATTTT	CASSQDPRTRRDTQYF
TRBJ2-3	many	TRBD2	TRBV7-6	TGTGCCAGCAGCTTAGTCCGGACTAGCGGTCGCACAGATACGCAGTATTTT	CASSLVRTSGRTDTQYF
TRBJ1-6	many	-	TRBV7-2	TGTGCCAGCCTCCAGGGATCCTATAATTCACCCCTCCACTTT	CASLQGSYNSPLHF
TRBJ2-5	few	TRBD2	TRBV20-1	TGCAGTGCTAGAGTAGCGGGGGGGAAACTATGGGACGTGGAGACCCAGTACTTC	CSARVAGGKLWDVETQYF
TRBJ2-7	few	-	TRBV7-7	TGTGCTAGCAGCCCCCTCGCAATCCGGGGGGCCGGCCACTACGAGCAGTACTTC	CASSPLAIRGAGHYEQYF
TRBJ2-5	many	TRBD2	TRBV30	TGTGCCTGCGCGGGGGAAGAGACCCAGTACTTC	CACAGEETQYF
TRBJ2-3	-	TRBD1	TRBV18	TGTGCCAGCTCACCCCTTCGAGGGACAGGCAACACAGATACGCAGTATTTT	CASSPLRGTGNTDTQYF
TRBJ1-6	many	-	TRBV3-1	TGTGCCAGCAGCCCCGGGCCCTCACCCCTCCACTTT	CASSPGPSPLHF
TRBJ1-2	few	TRBD1	TRBV15	TGTGCCACCAGCACTGTGGCCGGGACAGGGGACGGCTACACCTTC	CATSTVAGTGDGYTF
TRBJ1-5	-	-	TRBV12-3/TRBV12-4	TGTGCCAGCAGTTTATGGGGGAATCAGCCCCAGCATTTT	CASSLWGNQPQHF
TRBJ2-5	many	-	TRBV5-4	TGTGCCAGCAGCTTGGAGGGTGGTACTCAGCCAGGTTCAGAGACCCAGTACTTC	CASSLEGGTQPGSETQYF
TRBJ2-2	-	-	TRBV21-1	TGTGCCAGCAGCAAGAGCGGGGGGAACGCCGGGGAGCTGTTTTTT	CASSKSGGNAGELFF
TRBJ2-5	-	TRBD1	TRBV11-2	TGTGCCAGCAGCCGACAAGCAGGGGGCTACCCCCAAGAGACCCAGTACTTC	CASSRQAGGYPQETQYF
TRBJ2-7	few	-	TRBV20-1	TGCAGTGCTAACGGCCCGGGGGGCCACGCCTACGAGCAGTACTTC	CSANGPGGHAYEQYF
TRBJ1-6	-	TRBD1	TRBV20-1	TGCAGTGCTCGATCCCGGGACAGAAATAATTCACCCCTCCACTTT	CSARSRDRNNSPLHF
TRBJ2-7	many	TRBD1	TRBV29-1	TGCAGCGTACGTTCGGGACAGACCTACGAGCAGTACTTC	CSVRSGQTYEQYF
TRBJ1-1	few	-	TRBV7-8	TGTGCCAGCAGCGGAGGCGGACGGATGAACACTGAAGCTTTCTTT	CASSGGGRMNTEAFF
TRBJ2-5	-	TRBD2	TRBV9	TGTGCCAGCAGCGTAGAGGCGGCGGGGGCCCAGTACTTC	CASSVEAAGAQYF
TRBJ2-7	-	TRBD1	TRBV30	TGTGCCTGGAGCCCTCTAGGGGCCCTAAGGGACAGGGCGTTCCACGAGCAGTACTTC	CAWSPLGALRDRAFHEQYF
TRBJ1-2	-	-	TRBV29-1	TGCAGCGTTGTAGTCAGTCGCTATGGCTACACCTTC	CSVVVSRYGYTF
TRBJ2-2	many	-	TRBV10-2	TGCGCCAGCACCATGGGACTTCCTGGGGAGCTGTTTTTT	CASTMGLPGELFF
TRBJ2-7	many	TRBD2	TRBV6-5	TGTGCCAGCAGTTACAACGCGGGGGCCTACGAGCAGTACTTC	CASSYNAGAYEQYF
TRBJ1-2	many	-	TRBV15	TGTGCCACCAGCAGAGATTTCAGGGCTGACAGCTACACCTTC	CATSRDFRADSYTF
TRBJ2-1	-	-	TRBV7-6	TGTGCCAGCAGCTCCCAGGATCTGACCTACAATGAGCAGTTCTTC	CASSSQDLTYNEQFF
TRBJ1-6	-	-	TRBV12-3/TRBV12-4	TGTGCCAGCCGAAGATGGGGGAGCTCCTATAATTCACCCCTCCACTTT	CASRRWGSSYNSPLHF
TRBJ2-1	many	-	TRBV18	TGTGCCAGCTCCATGAAGGATTCCTACAATGAGCAGTTCTTC	CASSMKDSYNEQFF
TRBJ1-3	few	-	TRBV18	TGTGCCAGCTCACCACCAGCCGGAAACACCATATATTTT	CASSPPAGNTIYF
TRBJ1-6	-	-	TRBV29-1	TGCAGCGTTTCCTATTCACCCCTCCACTTT	CSVSYSPLHF
TRBJ1-4	many	-	TRBV11-2	TGTGCCAGCTCCGTGGGGTTACGGAATGAAAAACTGTTTTTT	CASSVGLRNEKLFF
TRBJ2-7	many	-	TRBV20-1	TGCAGTGCTAGAGGGGACTCCTACGAGCAGTACTTC	CSARGDSYEQYF
TRBJ2-7	many	-	TRBV11-2	TGTGCCAGCAGCCCAATTCGGCTTCTATTTGGGGGCAACTACGAGCAGTACTTC	CASSPIRLLFGGNYEQYF
TRBJ2-5	-	TRBD1	TRBV12-3/TRBV12-4	TGTGCCAGCAGTTCTTCAGGGGGCCGAGGAGAGACCCAGTACTTC	CASSSSGGRGETQYF
TRBJ2-1	few	TRBD1	TRBV7-9	TGTGCCAGCAGTCGGGACAGGGAGCTGGATGAGCAGTTCTTC	CASSRDRELDEQFF
TRBJ2-7	many	-	TRBV11-2	TGTGCCAGCAGCGCAAGACAGGGAGGTTACGAGCAGTACTTC	CASSARQGGYEQYF